These 21 T cell receptor beta chains came from one sample sequenced in a study of blood T cell repertoires in COVID-19. Some clones are missing from TCRdb's copy, which holds only in-frame ones; the method was immunoSEQ multiplex PCR. This sample has 90,000 to 150,000 clones; approximately 90% occur once, and the top ten carry about a fifth. Sequencing was performed on peripheral blood. The origin of the receptors is a human donor with acute or convalescent COVID-19. The donor label of this sample is uncertain.

The chain is built from TRBV30 and TRBJ1-4; D is possibly TRBD1 (6 bases). This CDR3 is 14 amino acids long. Trimming took 5 bases from V and 2 from J, leaving 12 bases between them. Germline V lookup: CDR1 GTSNPN, CDR2 SVGIG (reference sequence). The CDR3 nucleotides read TGTGCCTGGGCAGACAGGACTACTAATGAAAAACTGTTTTTT. Its translation is CAWADRTTNEKLFF.

The chain joins TRBV19 to TRBJ2-7; 9 nucleotides line up with TRBD1. Per the germline V gene, CDR1 is LNHDA and CDR2 is SQIVND (reference sequence). V was pared by 2 bases and J by 3 bases, with 8 bases of the junction left unmatched. CDR3 length equals 16 residues. The CDR3 here is CASSIQGGTGYYEQYF. The CDR3 region has the DNA TGTGCCAGTAGTATACAGGGCGGGACAGGGTACTACGAGCAGTACTTC.

This chain joins TRBV7-3 and TRBJ1-5; D gene unclear. CDR1 and CDR2 from the germline V gene are SGHTA and FQGTGA. Between the trimmed V and J ends, which lost 1 base and 3 bases, there was a span of 4 bases. This CDR3 is 13 amino acids long. CDR3: CASSLRANQPQHF. The CDR3 bases are TGTGCCAGCAGCTTAAGGGCCAATCAGCCCCAGCATTTT.

The rearrangement uses TRBV5-1 and TRBJ1-6; a weak D match, TRBD1 (5 bases). With 0 bases removed from V and 7 bases from J, the gap between germline ends came to 14 bases. CDR1 SGHRS and CDR2 YFSETQ come from the germline V gene. This CDR3 is 16 amino acids long. Here the CDR3 DNA reads TGCGCCAGCAGCTTGGACGGGGCGGGGGGGAATTCACCCCTCCACTTT. It translates to CASSLDGAGGNSPLHF.

On this clone itself: Other nucleotide sequences in the sample specify the same CDR3. The CDR3 is CASSRTATNEKLFF. CDR3 sequence (DNA): TGCGCCAGCAGCCGGACAGCAACTAATGAAAAACTGTTTTTT. The chain links TRBV5-1 to TRBJ1-4; tentative D call: TRBD1 (6 bases). V lost 4 bases and J lost 0, with 7 bases in between. This CDR3 comprises 14 residues. Per the germline V gene, CDR1 is SGHRS and CDR2 is YFSETQ.

This clone was detected once. This rearrangement joins TRBV5-1 to TRBJ1-1; 12 bases map to TRBD1. V was pared by 8 bases and J by 5 bases, with 10 bases of the junction left unmatched. The CDR3 is made up of 15 amino acids. Germline CDR1 and CDR2: SGHRS and YFSETQ. The CDR3 region is CASSGTGGLGTEAFF. The CDR3 DNA reads as TGCGCCAGTTCGGGGACAGGGGGCTTAGGGACTGAAGCTTTCTTT.

The chain links TRBV21-1 to TRBJ2-5; TRBD2, the D gene given by the table, was not confirmed from the DNA. TRBV21-1 represents a pseudogene. The CDR3 contains 15 residues. The DNA for the CDR3 is TGTGCCAGCAGCACTCGCGGGAGTATAGGAGAGACCCAGTACTTC. Translated, it gives CASSTRGSIGETQYF.

This rearrangement joins TRBV28 to TRBJ1-4, with D unclear. CDR3 length equals 16 residues. V lost 4 bases, J lost 0 bases, and 12 bases lay in between. Germline V gene lookup returns CDR1 MDHEN and CDR2 SYDVKM. The CDR3 sequence is CASSSPPPATNEKLFF. CDR3 sequence (DNA): TGTGCCAGCAGTTCCCCCCCGCCAGCAACTAATGAAAAACTGTTTTTT.

The sample holds one count of this clone. The chain recombines TRBV5-1 with TRBJ1-2; D gene ambiguous. V was cut by 2 bases and J by 1 base, with 18 bases left in between. This CDR3 comprises 17 residues. Germline V CDR1 and CDR2: SGHRS, YFSETQ. The CDR3 reads CASSFPTLPNNNYGYTF. In nucleotides, the CDR3 is TGCGCCAGCAGCTTCCCAACCCTGCCTAATAATAACTATGGCTACACCTTC.

This chain joins TRBV28 and TRBJ2-7, with a weak D call TRBD1 (5 bases). Trimming shortened V by 1 base and J by 6 bases, and 22 bases separated the two germline ends. The germline V gene has CDR1 MDHEN and CDR2 SYDVKM. The CDR3 consists of 17 residues. The CDR3 DNA follows: TGTGCCAGCAGTTTATCCGCTATCCCCAGGGCAAGGCTCGAGCAGTACTTC. Translation gives CASSLSAIPRARLEQYF.

J is TRBJ1-2 and V is TRBV5-6; D not certain. The CDR3 extends over 15 amino acids. CDR1 is SGHDT, CDR2 YYEEEE, per germline. Trimming removed 0 bases at V and 4 bases at J, with 13 bases between. Here the CDR3 DNA reads TGTGCCAGCAGCTTGGCAGCGGGGTGGTTCTATGGCTACACCTTC. It encodes CASSLAAGWFYGYTF.

This chain connects TRBV11-2 to TRBJ1-1; TRBD1 might be the D (5 bases). The CDR3 contains 13 residues. The V and J ends lost 5 bases and 8 bases respectively, with 15 bases between them. Germline CDR1 SGHAT, CDR2 FQNNGV. The CDR3 is CASSPRGVGEAFF. The CDR3 DNA reads TGTGCCAGCAGCCCACGGGGGGTCGGAGAAGCTTTCTTT.

The CDR3 is CASSWDPGRRYTF. CDR3 nucleotides: TGTGCCAGCAGTTGGGACCCAGGGAGGCGCTACACCTTC. This chain joins TRBV6-2 or TRBV6-3 and TRBJ1-2; tentatively, D is TRBD1 (5 bases). The CDR3 length is 13 residues. Germline V gene sequence: CDR1 MNHEY, CDR2 SVGEGT. The V end was cut by 4 bases, the J end by 9 bases, with 15 bases between.

The V gene is TRBV7-2, the J gene TRBJ1-1; D possibly corresponds to TRBD1 (5 bases). CDR3 length: 13 amino acids. V was clipped by 4 bases and J by 1 base, with 7 bases between them. CDR1 is SGHTA and CDR2 is FQGNSA in the germline V gene. CDR3 bases: TGTGCCAGCAGCTACGACAGGAACACTGAAGCTTTCTTT. Protein: CASSYDRNTEAFF.

The chain combines TRBV4-2 with TRBJ2-1; D not resolved. This CDR3 contains 12 residues. Germline lookup yields CDR1 LGHNA and CDR2 YNFKEQ. The V and J ends lost 0 bases and 11 bases respectively, with 8 bases between them. CDR3 sequence (DNA): TGTGCCAGCAGCCAAGATGACACGAAGCAGTTCTTC. It is translated as CASSQDDTKQFF.

V gene TRBV6-2 or TRBV6-3 combines with J gene TRBJ1-6; TRBD1 is a possible D gene (6 bases). This CDR3 is built from 15 residues. V dropped 5 bases and J dropped 6 bases, with 14 bases sitting between them. Germline CDR1 and CDR2: MNHEY and SVGEGT. The CDR3 region is CASSVFGTSNSPLHF. Here the CDR3 DNA reads TGTGCCAGCAGTGTATTCGGGACATCTAATTCACCCCTCCACTTT.

This chain links TRBV6-5 with TRBJ2-1; D unclear. CDR1 is MNHEY and CDR2 is SVGAGI in the germline V gene. Deletions cut 0 bases from V and 4 bases from J, with 13 bases between. This CDR3 is built from 16 residues. The CDR3 loop is CASSYSITDRYNEQFF. The CDR3 bases are TGTGCCAGCAGTTACTCGATTACAGATAGATACAATGAGCAGTTCTTC.

The CDR3 here is CASSRRLAGPDTQYF. In DNA, the CDR3 is TGTGCCAGCAGCCGCCGACTAGCGGGACCAGATACGCAGTATTTT. This chain uses TRBV5-4 with TRBJ2-3, with 11 bases that match TRBD2. CDR3 length: 15 residues. CDR1 is SGHNT and CDR2 is YYREEE in the germline V gene (reference sequence). V trimming: 4 bases; J trimming: 4 bases; junction bases outside the gene matches: 5.

A single count supports this clone. The rearrangement joins TRBV5-6 to TRBJ2-3; maybe TRBD1 (6 bases). The germline V and J ends were trimmed by 0 bases and 4 bases, with 15 bases remaining between them. This CDR3 has 16 amino acids. Germline CDR1 reads SGHDT; CDR2 reads YYEEEE. CDR3 in amino acids: CASSLGPGRGADTQYF. CDR3 DNA: TGTGCCAGCAGCTTGGGGCCGGGCAGGGGAGCAGATACGCAGTATTTT. Based on the CDR3 plus reference TRBV5-6 and TRBJ2-3, the full variable domain is DAGVTQSPTHLIKTRGQQVTLRCSPKSGHDTVSWYQQALGQGPQFIFQYYEEEERQRGNFPDRFSGHQFPNYSSELNVNALLLGDSALYLCASSLGPGRGADTQYFGPGTRLTVL.

V and J are TRBV3-1 (or the pseudogene TRBV3-2) and TRBJ1-1; possibly TRBD1 for D (6 bases). The CDR3 is 12 residues long. V was trimmed by 6 bases and J by 6 bases, leaving 11 bases between them. Germline lookup yields CDR1 LGHDT and CDR2 YNNKEL (reference sequence). The CDR3 spells CASRGGGPEAFF. In nucleotides, the CDR3 is TGTGCCAGCAGGGGAGGGGGGCCTGAAGCTTTCTTT.

The chain employs TRBV5-4 and TRBJ2-1, with TRBD2 as a possible D gene (6 bases). The CDR3 covers 14 residues. V gave up 5 bases and J gave up 4 bases, with 13 bases separating them. The germline V gene has CDR1 SGHNT and CDR2 YYREEE (reference sequence). The CDR3 is CASRVREKYNEQFF. The CDR3 coding sequence is TGTGCCAGCAGGGTACGGGAGAAATACAATGAGCAGTTCTTC.